Each of the 19 T cell receptor beta chains below was sequenced from the same sample in a study of blood T cell repertoires in COVID-19. Here immunoSEQ multiplex PCR was the method, and the copy in TCRdb shows in-frame clones only, minus some. The sample shows fewer than 300,000 clones, just over 85% of them seen only once. Sequencing was carried out using peripheral blood. The receptors derive from a man in his fifties or sixties with COVID-19, enrolled during active disease.

J is TRBJ2-3 and V is TRBV5-4; D possibly corresponds to TRBD1 (5 bases). Trimming left V 3 bases short and J 1 base short, with 9 bases between. In germline, CDR1 is SGHNT, CDR2 YYREEE (reference sequence). This CDR3 is 14 amino acids long. This CDR3 is CASSSRGGTDTQYF. In DNA, the CDR3 is TGTGCCAGCAGCTCAAGGGGTGGCACAGATACGCAGTATTTT.

This sequence joins TRBV25-1 and TRBJ2-7; D may be TRBD1 (6 bases). V dropped 7 bases and J dropped 7 bases, with 20 bases sitting between them. The CDR3 extends over 14 amino acids. The V gene's germline CDR1 is MGHDK and CDR2 SYGVNS. CDR3 in DNA: TGTGCCAGCACCTTATCAGCAGGGGCCGGGGAGCAGTACTTC. This gives the protein CASTLSAGAGEQYF.

This chain uses TRBV9 with TRBJ2-7, with 9 bases aligning to TRBD1. CDR1 is SGDLS, CDR2 YYNGEE, per germline. CDR3 length: 18 amino acids. V lost 0 bases and J lost 5; bases outside the gene matches: 15. The CDR3 nucleotides read TGTGCCAGCAGCGTAGCTACGGGACAGGGACTTGGGGGGAACGAGCAGTACTTC. Amino acids: CASSVATGQGLGGNEQYF.

The chain has TRBV7-9 and TRBJ2-1; 9 nucleotides align to TRBD2. Trimming cost V 5 bases and J 7 bases; bases outside gene matches: 3. This CDR3 spans 13 amino acids. CDR1 is SEHNR, CDR2 FQNEAQ, per germline (reference sequence). CDR3: CASSRGLANEQFF. The CDR3 DNA reads as TGTGCCAGCAGCCGGGGACTAGCAAATGAGCAGTTCTTC.

The genes are TRBV5-5 and TRBJ1-1; no definite D call. Per the germline V gene, CDR1 is SGHKS and CDR2 is YYEKEE (reference sequence). This CDR3 is built from 14 residues. The ends were cut back, 2 bases at V and 1 base at J, with 9 bases in the middle. The CDR3 DNA follows: TGTGCCAGCAGCTTTTACCCAGGGAACACTGAAGCTTTCTTT. Translating it yields CASSFYPGNTEAFF.

The genes are TRBV6-5 and TRBJ1-1, with a possible D match to TRBD1 (5 bases). V lost 2 bases to trimming and J lost 0 bases, with 13 bases between them. The CDR3 sequence is 16 residues long. In germline, CDR1 is MNHEY, CDR2 SVGAGI. The CDR3 loop is CASSYGAAALNTEAFF. In DNA, the CDR3 is TGTGCCAGCAGTTACGGGGCAGCCGCTCTGAACACTGAAGCTTTCTTT.

The genes are TRBV9 and TRBJ1-1; D uncertain. The V gene's germline CDR1 is SGDLS and CDR2 YYNGEE. CDR3 length: 14 residues. V lost 4 bases and J lost 3, with 13 bases in between. CDR3 DNA: TGTGCCAGCAGCCCAAAATCCCGGGACACTGAAGCTTTCTTT. Translation: CASSPKSRDTEAFF.

The V and J genes are TRBV29-1 and TRBJ1-2; a possible D gene is TRBD1 (5 bases). CDR1 is SQVTM and CDR2 is ANQGSEA in the germline V gene. Trimming removed 0 bases at V and 6 bases at J, with 11 bases between. This CDR3 has 13 amino acids. CDR3 amino acids: CSVEDPGNDGYTF. DNA for the CDR3: TGCAGCGTTGAAGATCCAGGGAACGATGGCTACACCTTC.

The chain couples TRBV28 to TRBJ2-7; perhaps TRBD1 as D (6 bases). V shed 6 bases and J shed 4 bases, with 10 bases lying between them. This CDR3 region has 12 residues. The germline V gene has CDR1 MDHEN and CDR2 SYDVKM. CDR3 sequence: CASRGAYYEQYF. CDR3 in DNA: TGTGCCAGCAGGGGGGCCTATTACGAGCAGTACTTC.

V is TRBV5-4 and J is TRBJ2-7, with D perhaps TRBD2 (5 bases). The germline V gene encodes CDR1 SGHNT and CDR2 YYREEE (reference sequence). This CDR3 is 12 amino acids long. V lost 2 bases, J lost 5 bases, and 8 bases lay in between. CDR3 protein: CASSFFGDEQYF. In nucleotides, the CDR3 is TGTGCCAGCAGCTTTTTCGGGGACGAGCAGTACTTC.

The chain recombines TRBV2 with TRBJ2-5, with 7 positions matching TRBD1. After removal of 6 bases from V and 2 bases from J, the junction contained 6 bases not matched to a gene. In germline, CDR1 is SNHLY, CDR2 FYNNEI. The CDR3 has 14 residues. The CDR3 DNA is TGTGCCAGCAGCCCCGGGACAGCACAAGAGACCCAGTACTTC. It is translated as CASSPGTAQETQYF.

The chain links TRBV5-1 to TRBJ1-4; TRBD1 matches at 9 bases. This CDR3 region has 15 residues. CDR1 is SGHRS and CDR2 is YFSETQ in the germline V gene. The J segment lost 8 bases and the V segment lost 4 bases, leaving 9 bases of the junction unmatched. The CDR3 sequence is CASSPPGQGREKLFF. The CDR3 region has the DNA TGCGCCAGCAGCCCCCCGGGACAGGGAAGGGAAAAACTGTTTTTT.

The V call is TRBV6-2 or TRBV6-3, the J call TRBJ2-3, with a possible D match to TRBD2 (6 bases). Trimming removed 4 bases at V and 1 base at J, with 18 bases between. The V gene's germline CDR1 is MNHEY and CDR2 SVGEGT. The CDR3 totals 17 residues. In DNA form, the CDR3 reads TGTGCCAGCAGTTCGGAGGGGCGGGGACGGGGCACAGATACGCAGTATTTT. The encoded protein is CASSSEGRGRGTDTQYF.

The chain is built from TRBV6-5 and TRBJ1-3; D is possibly TRBD1 (5 bases). The V end was cut by 5 bases, the J end by 0 bases, with 11 bases between. The CDR3 sequence is 15 residues long. CDR1 is MNHEY, CDR2 SVGAGI, per germline. CDR3 DNA: TGTGCCAGCAGTCTAGGGGCCTTCTCTGGAAACACCATATATTTT. This sequence encodes CASSLGAFSGNTIYF.

The V gene is TRBV7-9, the J gene TRBJ2-1; D not certain. Trimming removed 7 bases from V and 4 bases from J, with 14 bases in between. CDR1 is SEHNR and CDR2 is FQNEAQ in the germline V gene (reference sequence). The CDR3 sequence is 14 residues long. CDR3 in amino acids: CASNYMWSYNEQFF. The CDR3 coding sequence is TGTGCCAGCAACTACATGTGGAGTTACAATGAGCAGTTCTTC.

The chain links TRBV6-2 or TRBV6-3 to TRBJ2-1, with D hard to call. Trimming left V 2 bases short and J 7 bases short, with 6 bases between. CDR1 is MNHEY and CDR2 is SVGEGT in the germline V gene. The CDR3 spans 12 residues. Here the CDR3 reads CASSYSWNEQFF. In DNA, the CDR3 is TGTGCCAGCAGTTACAGCTGGAATGAGCAGTTCTTC.

The chain combines TRBV2 with TRBJ2-7, with D possibly matching TRBD1 (5 bases). Deletions cut 7 bases from V and 3 bases from J, with 16 bases between. In germline, CDR1 is SNHLY, CDR2 FYNNEI. This CDR3 comprises 14 residues. CDR3 sequence (DNA): TGTGCCAGCATGGGGCGCCTCCTGATCTACGAGCAGTACTTC. It yields the protein CASMGRLLIYEQYF.

The V call is TRBV6-2 or TRBV6-3, the J call TRBJ2-3, with a weak D call TRBD1 (5 bases). The germline gives CDR1 MNHEY, CDR2 SVGEGT. The germline V and J ends were trimmed by 3 bases and 0 bases, with 10 bases remaining between them. The length of the CDR3 is 15 residues. CDR3 residues: CASSYDTGSTDTQYF. CDR3 DNA sequence: TGTGCCAGCAGTTATGATACAGGCAGCACAGATACGCAGTATTTT.

The V and J genes are TRBV12-3 or TRBV12-4 and TRBJ2-7; 7 bases are shared with TRBD1. The ends lost 2 bases at V and 4 bases at J; junction bases unmatched: 2. This CDR3 has 13 amino acids. CDR3 amino acids: CASSLLQGYEQYF. Written as DNA, the CDR3 is TGTGCCAGCAGTTTATTACAGGGGTACGAGCAGTACTTC.